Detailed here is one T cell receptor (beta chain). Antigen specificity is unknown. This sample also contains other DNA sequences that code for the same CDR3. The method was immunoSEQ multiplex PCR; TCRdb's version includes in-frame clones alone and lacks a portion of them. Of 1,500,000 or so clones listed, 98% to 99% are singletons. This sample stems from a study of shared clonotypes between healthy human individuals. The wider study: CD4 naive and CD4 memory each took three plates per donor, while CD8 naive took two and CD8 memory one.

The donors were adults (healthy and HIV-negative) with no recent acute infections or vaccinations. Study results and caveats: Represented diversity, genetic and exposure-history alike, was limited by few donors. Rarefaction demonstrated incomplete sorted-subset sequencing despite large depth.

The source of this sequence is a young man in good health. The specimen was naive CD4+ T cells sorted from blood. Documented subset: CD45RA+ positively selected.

CDR3 loop: CSVTGGGETQYF. DNA for the CDR3: TGCAGCGTGACAGGGGGCGGAGAGACCCAGTACTTC. This chain joins TRBV29-1 and TRBJ2-5; 10 nucleotides agree with TRBD1. The CDR3 is 12 residues long. From germline, CDR1 is SQVTM and CDR2 ANQGSEA. V trimming: 6 bases; J trimming: 4 bases; junction bases outside the gene matches: 2.